One and the same sample provided the 10 T cell receptor beta chains below, sequenced in a study of cytomegalovirus exposure and HLA in healthy donors. Here immunoSEQ multiplex PCR was the method, and the copy in TCRdb shows in-frame clones only, minus some. The table has about 150,000 clones, approximately 93% seen once; the top ten hold under 0.8%. Specimen: PBMCs. The receptors originated from a man younger than 35 in good health and CMV-seronegative.

The V gene is TRBV5-1, the J gene TRBJ2-2; D unclear. The CDR3 consists of 13 residues. CDR1 and CDR2 (germline): SGHRS, YFSETQ. V was pared by 0 bases and J by 7 bases, with 7 bases between. CDR3 nucleotide sequence: TGCGCCAGCAGCTTGGTGGCTGGCGGGGAGCTGTTTTTT. Translating gives CASSLVAGGELFF.

The V gene is TRBV5-1, the J gene TRBJ1-2; 9 bases map to TRBD1. The V gene end was trimmed by 3 bases and the J gene end by 8 bases; junction bases not matched to a gene: 14. The CDR3 runs to 16 residues. Germline CDR1 SGHRS, CDR2 YFSETQ. The CDR3 nucleotides read TGCGCCAGCAGCTCCGGACAGGGGACCAGCGTACGGGGCTACACCTTC. Residues: CASSSGQGTSVRGYTF.

The V gene is TRBV30, the J gene TRBJ2-7; D gene ambiguous. Germline V gene lookup returns CDR1 GTSNPN and CDR2 SVGIG (reference sequence). This CDR3 has 16 residues. V was pared by 0 bases and J by 7 bases, with 22 bases between. CDR3 DNA sequence: TGTGCCTGGAGTGTAGGATCCGGGTCCACCCTATTGGAGCAGTACGTC. Its translation: CAWSVGSGSTLLEQYV.

The rearrangement uses TRBV6-5 and TRBJ2-3; no clear D gene. This CDR3 has 15 residues. The V gene lost 11 bases and the J gene lost 1 base, with 19 bases spanning the gap. Per germline, CDR1 MNHEY and CDR2 SVGAGI. CDR3 residues: CASGGSRRGTDTQYF. For the CDR3, the DNA is TGTGCCTCCGGTGGCAGTCGCCGGGGCACAGATACGCAGTATTTT.

A single count supports this clone. The chain links TRBV6-5 to TRBJ1-2, with TRBD1 identical over 9 bases. The germline V gene encodes CDR1 MNHEY and CDR2 SVGAGI. CDR3 size: 14 residues. Trimming cost V 7 bases and J 2 bases; bases outside gene matches: 5. CDR3 protein: CASNRQGGNYGYTF. The CDR3 DNA is TGTGCCAGCAATCGACAGGGGGGGAACTATGGCTACACCTTC.

The chain carries TRBV5-4 and TRBJ1-2; D is perhaps TRBD1 (6 bases). The CDR3 extends over 17 amino acids. Germline loops: CDR1 SGHNT, CDR2 YYREEE (reference sequence). V was clipped by 2 bases and J by 5 bases, with 22 bases between them. CDR3 DNA: TGTGCCAGCAGCTTTCCTAACCCCGCACAGGGACGATATGGCTACACCTTC. It translates to CASSFPNPAQGRYGYTF.

This chain joins TRBV5-1 and TRBJ2-5; possibly TRBD2 for D (6 bases). V was trimmed by 4 bases and J by 2 bases, leaving 9 bases between them. The CDR3 has 13 residues. CDR1 SGHRS and CDR2 YFSETQ come from the germline V gene. CDR3 in amino acids: CASSRDLQETQYF. CDR3 nucleotides: TGCGCCAGCAGCCGGGACTTACAAGAGACCCAGTACTTC.

J is TRBJ1-6 and V is TRBV2; 9 bases agree with TRBD1. The CDR3 length is 16 residues. CDR1 is SNHLY, CDR2 FYNNEI, per germline. J lost 0 bases, V lost 3 bases, and 0 bases had no gene match. The CDR3: CASSEDRGSYNSPLHF. CDR3 coding DNA: TGTGCCAGCAGTGAGGACAGGGGCTCCTATAATTCACCCCTCCACTTT.

This chain joins TRBV10-3 and TRBJ2-1, with a tentative D call TRBD1 (6 bases). Trimming cost V 6 bases and J 12 bases, with 21 bases left between them. The CDR3 consists of 14 residues. Germline assignment: CDR1 ENHRY and CDR2 SYGVKD. The CDR3 DNA reads TGTGCCATCAGACAGGGTTTGGGCGGTCTTGGGCAGTTCTTC. Protein: CAIRQGLGGLGQFF.

The rearrangement joins TRBV7-2 to TRBJ2-3; 10 nucleotides match TRBD1. J gave up 6 bases and V 1 base, and 7 bases lay outside the gene matches. The CDR3 is made up of 16 amino acids. Germline V gives CDR1 SGHTA, CDR2 FQGNSA. The CDR3 DNA follows: TGTGCCAGCAGCTTAGGGACGGGACAGGGGTTGGATACGCAGTATTTT. This codes for CASSLGTGQGLDTQYF. The entire variable domain, with the rest obtained from reference TRBV7-2 and TRBJ2-3, is as follows: GAGVSQSPSNKVTEKGKDVELRCDPISGHTALYWYRQSLGQGLEFLIYFQGNSAPDKSGLPSDRFSAERTGGSVSTLTIQRTQQEDSAVYLCASSLGTGQGLDTQYFGPGTRLTVL.